This is a list of T cell receptor beta chains from one sample in a study of Ad26.COV2.S vaccination and SARS-CoV-2 variants. TCRdb keeps only in-frame clones here, not all; method: immunoSEQ multiplex PCR. The sample carries hundreds of thousands of clones, 80% to 90% recorded once. The input for sequencing was peripheral blood, taken in a trial of Ad26.COV2.S vaccine versus placebo. Receptors were obtained from a person aged 18-60 years who received the Ad26.COV2.S COVID-19 vaccine or a placebo. Both conserved end residues are part of each CDR3. Each record gives: D gene, CDR3 length, clone size, V gene, J gene, CDR3 protein, CDR3 DNA. The D gene is left open where the match is weak. Not all rows give a size; the values are once, few, many and, for expanded clones, a class.

NA	14	NA	TRBV24-1	TRBJ2-7	CATSDPSRDHEQYF	TGTGCCACCAGTGATCCTTCGAGGGACCACGAGCAGTACTTC
TRBD2	17	NA	TRBV7-3	TRBJ2-1	CASSLTALAGTSNEQFF	TGTGCCAGCAGCTTAACGGCCCTAGCGGGAACGAGTAATGAGCAGTTCTTC
TRBD1	17	NA	TRBV19	TRBJ2-4	CASSTAGQGVAKNIQYF	TGTGCCAGTAGTACGGCGGGACAGGGGGTAGCCAAAAACATTCAGTACTTC
NA	13	NA	TRBV12-3/TRBV12-4	TRBJ1-2	CASSFGGSGGYTF	TGTGCCAGCAGCTTTGGAGGATCGGGGGGCTACACCTTC
NA	12	NA	TRBV29-1	TRBJ1-4	CSAGAVREKLFF	TGCAGCGCGGGGGCGGTCAGGGAAAAACTGTTTTTT
NA	15	NA	TRBV5-1	TRBJ2-3	CASSLGHPSTDTQYF	TGCGCCAGCAGCTTGGGACACCCTAGCACAGATACGCAGTATTTT
TRBD2	16	NA	TRBV4-3	TRBJ2-1	CASSQEPSGRTDEQFF	TGCGCCAGCAGCCAAGAACCTAGCGGGAGGACCGATGAGCAGTTCTTC
NA	17	NA	TRBV4-1	TRBJ1-6	CASSQESRGLYNSPLHF	TGCGCCAGCAGCCAAGAATCGCGGGGGCTCTATAATTCACCCCTCCACTTT
TRBD1	16	few	TRBV28	TRBJ1-6	CASSTPGQGAHSPLHF	TGTGCCAGCAGTACCCCGGGGCAGGGGGCTCATTCACCCCTCCACTTT
NA	12	NA	TRBV4-1	TRBJ1-4	CASSQGSEKLFF	TGCGCCAGCAGTCAGGGGAGTGAAAAACTGTTTTTT
NA	16	NA	TRBV6-2/TRBV6-3	TRBJ1-5	CASSYTRGGPDQPQHF	TGTGCCAGCAGTTATACTCGGGGGGGCCCGGATCAGCCCCAGCATTTT
TRBD2	16	NA	TRBV6-2/TRBV6-3	TRBJ2-3	CASSPSGGAVTDTQYF	TGTGCCAGCAGCCCTAGCGGGGGGGCAGTCACAGATACGCAGTATTTT
NA	13	NA	TRBV2	TRBJ2-5	CASRHLYQETQYF	TGTGCCAGCAGGCACCTGTACCAAGAGACCCAGTACTTC
NA	15	NA	TRBV7-2	TRBJ2-7	CASSPTGGSSYEQYF	TGTGCCAGCAGCCCCACTGGAGGGAGCTCCTACGAGCAGTACTTC
TRBD2	14	NA	TRBV9	TRBJ2-2	CASSVRTSGVELFF	TGTGCCAGCAGCGTTAGGACTAGCGGAGTCGAGCTGTTTTTT
NA	12	once	TRBV6-5	TRBJ2-3	CASSYPEDTQYF	TGTGCCAGCAGTTATCCCGAGGATACGCAGTATTTT
TRBD2	17	NA	TRBV19	TRBJ2-5	CASSHGGTSGSGETQYF	TGTGCCAGTAGTCATGGAGGAACTAGCGGGAGCGGCGAGACCCAGTACTTC
NA	15	NA	TRBV7-8	TRBJ2-1	CASSLYTSRNNEQFF	TGTGCCAGCAGCTTATACACTAGCAGGAACAATGAGCAGTTCTTC